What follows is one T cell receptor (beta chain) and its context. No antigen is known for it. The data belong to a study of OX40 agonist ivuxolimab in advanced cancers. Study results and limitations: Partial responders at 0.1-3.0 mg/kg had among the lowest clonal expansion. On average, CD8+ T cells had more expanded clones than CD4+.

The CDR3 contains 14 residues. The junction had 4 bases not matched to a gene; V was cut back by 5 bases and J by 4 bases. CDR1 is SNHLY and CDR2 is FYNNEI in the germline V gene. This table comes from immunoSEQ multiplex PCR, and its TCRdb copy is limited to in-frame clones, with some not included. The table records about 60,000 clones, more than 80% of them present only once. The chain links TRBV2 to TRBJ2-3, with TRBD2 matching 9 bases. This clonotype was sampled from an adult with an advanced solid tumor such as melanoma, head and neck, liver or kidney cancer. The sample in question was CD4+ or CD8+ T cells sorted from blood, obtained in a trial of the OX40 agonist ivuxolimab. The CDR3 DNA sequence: TGTGCCAGCAGTTCTAGCGGGACCCCAGATACGCAGTATTTT. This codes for CASSSSGTPDTQYF.